A single sample gave rise to the 16 T cell receptor beta chains below, sequenced in a study of CD8 T cells in ankylosing spondylitis. TCRdb reprocessed the 5' RACE reads via MiXCR and lists one record per CDR3 protein. The sample holds about 35,000 distinct CDR3 sequences; 3% are singletons and the top ten take 2.5% to 3.5%. The sequencing sample was made of blood, either unsorted or a sorted T cell fraction (not recorded which). The receptors stem from a male donor with ankylosing spondylitis or in good health (not recorded which).

Relative to its sample, this clonotype is medium-sized. The V gene is TRBV21-1, the J gene TRBJ1-5; the table's TRBD1 call for D was not verified on the DNA. TRBV21-1 is a known pseudogene. The CDR3 sequence is 15 residues long. In DNA, the CDR3 is TGTGCCAGCAGGGGGACAGGGCCTCGCAATCAGCCCCAGCATTTT. It is translated as CASRGTGPRNQPQHF.

This clonotype was seen repeatedly, ten times or more. This chain uses TRBV9 with TRBJ2-2; D remains unclear. Germline CDR1 and CDR2: SGDLS and YYNGEE. CDR3 length equals 13 residues. Trimming stripped 4 bases from V and 2 bases from J, with 6 bases between. The DNA for the CDR3 is TGTGCCAGCAGCCGACAAAACACCGGGGAGCTGTTTTTT. Protein: CASSRQNTGELFF.

This clonotype appeared a few times. The V gene is TRBV9, the J gene TRBJ2-2; no reliable D call. Trimming shortened V by 4 bases and J by 3 bases, and 13 bases separated the two germline ends. The CDR3 length is 15 residues. Germline V lookup: CDR1 SGDLS, CDR2 YYNGEE. CDR3: CASSPLYGDTGELFF. The CDR3 region has the DNA TGTGCCAGCAGCCCTCTTTACGGTGACACCGGGGAGCTGTTTTTT.

Ten or more counts support this clonotype. This sequence joins TRBV9 and TRBJ1-4, with 7 nucleotides matching TRBD1. V lost 4 bases and J lost 8; bases outside the gene matches: 11. The germline gives CDR1 SGDLS, CDR2 YYNGEE. The CDR3 runs 15 residues. CDR3 sequence (DNA): TGTGCCAGCAGCTTTACCGGGACAGCGAACGAAAAACTGTTTTTT. This translates into CASSFTGTANEKLFF.

This clonotype came up many times. V is TRBV9 and J is TRBJ2-3; the D is unclear. Looked up from germline, CDR1 is SGDLS and CDR2 is YYNGEE. The ends were cut back, 4 bases at V and 1 base at J, with 7 bases in the middle. The CDR3 totals 13 residues. Here the CDR3 DNA reads TGTGCCAGCAGCCTCCCCGGCACAGATACGCAGTATTTT. Protein product: CASSLPGTDTQYF. The full variable domain, rest sourced from reference TRBV9 and TRBJ2-3, is DSGVTQTPKHLITATGQRVTLRCSPRSGDLSVYWYQQSLDQGLQFLIQYYNGEERAKGNILERFSAQQFPDLHSELNLSSLELGDSALYFCASSLPGTDTQYFGPGTRLTVL.

This clonotype was counted ten times or more. This sequence joins TRBV9 and TRBJ2-3; D remains unclear. V was trimmed by 3 bases and J by 2 bases, leaving 7 bases between them. CDR3 length: 13 amino acids. In germline, CDR1 is SGDLS, CDR2 YYNGEE. The CDR3 region is CASSAQTTDTQYF. The CDR3 bases are TGTGCCAGCAGCGCCCAAACCACAGATACGCAGTATTTT.

This clonotype was recorded at least ten times. This chain joins TRBV9 and TRBJ2-1, with a weak D call TRBD2 (6 bases). The ends were cut back, 4 bases at V and 9 bases at J, with 14 bases in the middle. The CDR3 sequence is 13 residues long. The germline V gene has CDR1 SGDLS and CDR2 YYNGEE. Written as DNA, the CDR3 is TGTGCCAGCAGCCCACAGTTCGGGAGTGAGCAGTTCTTC. This translates into CASSPQFGSEQFF.

This clonotype has a count of ten or more. The chain links TRBV21-1 to TRBJ2-5. TRBV21-1 is tagged as a pseudogene. The length of the CDR3 is 9 residues. The CDR3 bases are TGTGCCACCAGGGTAACCCAGTACTTC. It encodes CATRVTQYF.

This clonotype was counted many times. The chain recombines TRBV9 with TRBJ2-3, with 11 nucleotides matching TRBD2. The junction had 4 bases not matched to a gene; V was cut back by 2 bases and J by 2 bases. This CDR3 has 16 residues. In germline, CDR1 is SGDLS, CDR2 YYNGEE. The CDR3 loop is CASSVGTSGPTDTQYF. CDR3 in DNA: TGTGCCAGCAGCGTTGGGACTAGCGGACCCACAGATACGCAGTATTTT.

This clonotype was picked up many times. The chain has TRBV9 and TRBJ2-5; D gene uncertain. This CDR3 has 14 amino acids. Between the trimmed V and J ends, which lost 4 bases and 1 base, there was a span of 11 bases. The V gene's germline CDR1 is SGDLS and CDR2 YYNGEE. The CDR3 here is CASSPERAQETQYF. In nucleotides, the CDR3 is TGTGCCAGCAGCCCAGAAAGGGCCCAAGAGACCCAGTACTTC.

This clonotype came up many times. CDR3 in amino acids: CASSVGLAGETWTDTQYF. CDR3 DNA: TGTGCCAGCAGCGTAGGACTAGCGGGAGAGACATGGACAGATACGCAGTATTTT. The V call is TRBV9, the J call TRBJ2-3, with 12 positions matching TRBD2. This CDR3 contains 18 residues. Per the germline V gene, CDR1 is SGDLS and CDR2 is YYNGEE. With V trimmed by 0 bases and J by 3 bases, 8 bases remained unmatched.

This clonotype was seen repeatedly, ten times or more. V and J are TRBV21-1 and TRBJ1-1; the D call of TRBD1 is as the table states it, not checked on the DNA. TRBV21-1 is a known pseudogene. The CDR3 covers 18 residues. Here the CDR3 DNA reads TGTGCCAGCAGCAAACAGGGGCCAGAACTCTTCATGAACACTGAAGCTTTCTTT. Translation: CASSKQGPELFMNTEAFF.

This clonotype came up a few times. The rearrangement uses TRBV21-1 and TRBJ2-6; TRBD1 is taken as the D call from the table, unchecked against the DNA. TRBV21-1 counts as a pseudogene. This CDR3 is 19 amino acids long. Here the CDR3 reads CASSILPHPGGSGANVLTF. CDR3 DNA sequence: TGTGCCAGCAGCATACTCCCCCACCCGGGCGGCTCTGGGGCCAACGTCCTGACTTTC.

V and J are TRBV9 and TRBJ1-4, with TRBD1 as a possible D gene (5 bases). CDR1 and CDR2 from the germline V gene are SGDLS and YYNGEE. Trimming removed 2 bases at V and 7 bases at J, with 15 bases between. The CDR3 extends over 15 amino acids. CDR3 sequence reads: CASSVQGVGSEKLFF. DNA for the CDR3: TGTGCCAGCAGCGTGCAGGGAGTAGGGAGTGAAAAACTGTTTTTT.

This clonotype was counted at least ten times. The CDR3 is CASSVGTSGRAAAETQYF. The DNA for the CDR3 is TGTGCCAGCAGCGTTGGGACTAGCGGGAGGGCCGCTGCGGAGACCCAGTACTTC. The chain uses TRBV9 and TRBJ2-5; 16 positions match TRBD2. Trimming cost V 2 bases and J 5 bases; bases outside gene matches: 9. The CDR3 length is 18 residues. Germline lookup yields CDR1 SGDLS and CDR2 YYNGEE. Full variable domain (missing parts from reference TRBV9 and TRBJ2-5): DSGVTQTPKHLITATGQRVTLRCSPRSGDLSVYWYQQSLDQGLQFLIQYYNGEERAKGNILERFSAQQFPDLHSELNLSSLELGDSALYFCASSVGTSGRAAAETQYFGPGTRLLVL.

This clonotype appeared many times. This chain links TRBV9 with TRBJ2-1, with D perhaps TRBD2 (6 bases). Looked up from germline, CDR1 is SGDLS and CDR2 is YYNGEE. This CDR3 comprises 20 residues. The V end was cut by 4 bases, the J end by 0 bases, with 26 bases between. The CDR3 DNA follows: TGTGCCAGCAGCCCGCCCCCCGGGGGATCTGGCGCGTTCTCCTACAATGAGCAGTTCTTC. It translates to CASSPPPGGSGAFSYNEQFF.